Below are 15 T cell receptor beta chains sequenced from a single sample in a study of T cells after yellow fever vaccination. From the 5' RACE reads, TCRdb called clonotypes with MiXCR, one entry per CDR3 protein. The table includes 500,000 to 650,000 distinct CDR3 sequences, roughly a sixth detected once. The material was PBMCs, obtained around 5 days after the first yellow fever vaccination. These receptors were taken from a man aged 18 to 29 who received the YFV17D yellow fever vaccine.

V is TRBV20-1 and J is TRBJ2-1; possibly TRBD2 for D (7 bases). The V and J ends lost 3 bases and 8 bases respectively, with 20 bases between them. Germline V gene lookup returns CDR1 DFQATT and CDR2 SNEGSKA (reference sequence). This CDR3 is 15 amino acids long. The CDR3 coding sequence is TGCAGTGCTAGCGCCGGTGGGGGGGGCCCGGATGAGCAGTTCTTC. Its protein is CSASAGGGGPDEQFF.

Comment on this clonotype: This clone may be a read error of a much larger clone one base away. The chain is built from TRBV7-2 and TRBJ2-3, with D perhaps being TRBD1 or TRBD2 (6 bases each). Trimming removed 2 bases at V and 5 bases at J, with 14 bases between. Germline values: CDR1 SGHTA, CDR2 FQGNSA. There are 15 residues in the CDR3. The CDR3 bases are TGTGCCAGCAGCTTACAATCGGGGGCTATAGATACGCAGTATTTT. Its translation: CASSLQSGAIDTQYF.

The rearrangement joins TRBV5-1 to TRBJ2-3, with 13 bases fitting TRBD2. The CDR3 is 16 residues long. Germline lookup yields CDR1 SGHRS and CDR2 YFSETQ. J was trimmed by 5 bases and V by 4 bases; bases with no gene match: 7. Written as DNA, the CDR3 is TGCGCCAGCAGCCCCACTAGCGGGGGGGCCATAGATACGCAGTATTTT. As protein: CASSPTSGGAIDTQYF.

The chain links TRBV12-3 or TRBV12-4 to TRBJ1-2; the D is unclear. The CDR3 loop spans 13 amino acids. The V end was cut by 6 bases, the J end by 4 bases, with 12 bases between. The CDR3 region has the DNA TGTGCCAGCAGGAGCCGGGAGAGCTATGGCTACACCTTC. Encoded protein: CASRSRESYGYTF.

This clonotype came up many times. This sequence joins TRBV5-1 and TRBJ2-2, with 12 bases matching TRBD2. The CDR3 is made up of 19 amino acids. Looked up from germline, CDR1 is SGHRS and CDR2 is YFSETQ. J gave up 6 bases and V 3 bases, and 15 bases lay outside the gene matches. CDR3 sequence: CASSSELAGGLGSAGELFF. CDR3 nucleotide sequence: TGCGCCAGCAGCTCGGAACTAGCGGGGGGACTTGGATCCGCCGGGGAGCTGTTTTTT.

This chain links TRBV3-1 with TRBJ2-2; D unclear. Trimming removed 0 bases from V and 4 bases from J, with 9 bases in between. The V gene's germline CDR1 is LGHDT and CDR2 YNNKEL (reference sequence). CDR3 length equals 15 residues. As DNA, the CDR3 is TGTGCCAGCAGCCAAGATGGGATACCCACCGGGGAGCTGTTTTTT. Translation: CASSQDGIPTGELFF.

This clonotype was counted between two and nine times. One end of the junction varies from germline; a read error may be responsible. This sequence joins TRBV7-7 and TRBJ2-1; D may be TRBD1 (5 bases). Germline lookup yields CDR1 SSHAT and CDR2 FNYEAQ (reference sequence). The CDR3 contains 14 residues. This CDR3 is CASSLEWGTHEQFF. CDR3 nucleotides: TGTGCTAGCAGCTTGGAGTGGGGCACTCATGAGCAGTTCTTC.

As regards this clonotype: Germline and junction disagree at one end, which may indicate a read error. This chain joins TRBV6-2 or TRBV6-3 and TRBJ2-6, with 7 bases lining up with TRBD2. The CDR3 is 11 residues long. Germline CDR1 is MNHEY and CDR2 is SVGEGT. CDR3 nucleotide sequence: TGCGCCGGGGGGTTCGCCAACGTCCTGACTTTC. It encodes CAGGFANVLTF.

The chain recombines TRBV14 with TRBJ1-2; D is undetermined. This CDR3 comprises 13 residues. The germline gives CDR1 SGHDN, CDR2 FVKESK. Trimming took off 0 bases at V and 4 bases at J, with 6 bases between the two ends. This CDR3 is CASSQDWAYGYTF. The CDR3 DNA reads TGTGCCAGCAGCCAAGATTGGGCCTATGGCTACACCTTC.

This clonotype was recorded many times. The CDR3 protein is CATTKAGFNGYEQFF. DNA of the CDR3: TGTGCCACTACCAAAGCGGGCTTCAATGGTTATGAGCAGTTCTTC. The chain combines TRBV15 with TRBJ2-1; a possible D gene is TRBD2 (6 bases). V lost 9 bases and J lost 8, with 23 bases in between. This CDR3 is 15 amino acids long. Germline V gene data show CDR1 as LNHNV and CDR2 as YYDKDF (reference sequence).

In its sample, this clonotype was seen a few times. CDR3 in amino acids: CASAGQVAYEQYF. CDR3 nucleotide sequence: TGTGCCAGCGCGGGACAGGTAGCCTACGAGCAGTACTTC. The chain recombines TRBV2 with TRBJ2-7, with TRBD1 matching over 8 bases. Germline values: CDR1 SNHLY, CDR2 FYNNEI. J gave up 2 bases and V 8 bases, and 5 bases lay outside the gene matches. This CDR3 is built from 13 residues.

There are many counts of this clonotype. This chain connects TRBV5-1 to TRBJ1-4, with 9 bases matching TRBD1. Looked up from germline, CDR1 is SGHRS and CDR2 is YFSETQ. Trimming cost V 3 bases and J 5 bases; bases outside gene matches: 2. There are 14 residues in the CDR3. This CDR3 reads CASSSGQGNEKLFF. For the CDR3, the DNA is TGCGCCAGCAGCTCGGGACAGGGCAATGAAAAACTGTTTTTT.

The V and J genes are TRBV14 and TRBJ1-2; no definite D call. Germline CDR1 SGHDN, CDR2 FVKESK. The CDR3 covers 15 residues. Trimming took 1 base from V and 5 from J, leaving 14 bases between them. CDR3 residues: CASSQVRVSEYGYTF. Here the CDR3 DNA reads TGTGCCAGCAGCCAAGTAAGGGTCTCCGAATATGGCTACACCTTC.

The gene calls are TRBV5-1 and TRBJ2-5; 8 positions agree with TRBD1. V lost 4 bases to trimming and J lost 2 bases; unmatched junction nucleotides: 4. This CDR3 is 14 amino acids long. The germline V gene has CDR1 SGHRS and CDR2 YFSETQ. CDR3 nucleotide sequence: TGCGCCAGCAGCCGGACAGGGATACAAGAGACCCAGTACTTC. Translation gives CASSRTGIQETQYF. Variable domain in full (rest from reference TRBV5-1 and TRBJ2-5): KAGVTQTPRYLIKTRGQQVTLSCSPISGHRSVSWYQQTPGQGLQFLFEYFSETQRNKGNFPGRFSGRQFSNSRSEMNVSTLELGDSALYLCASSRTGIQETQYFGPGTRLLVL.

The gene calls are TRBV4-1 and TRBJ2-5; 14 positions agree with TRBD2. Germline CDR1 reads MGHRA; CDR2 reads YSYEKL. This CDR3 region has 17 residues. V gave up 1 base and J gave up 4 bases; unmatched junction bases: 5. CDR3 coding DNA: TGCGCCAGCAGCCAAGTTGGACTAGCGGGGGGAAGAGAGACCCAGTACTTC. Amino acid sequence: CASSQVGLAGGRETQYF.